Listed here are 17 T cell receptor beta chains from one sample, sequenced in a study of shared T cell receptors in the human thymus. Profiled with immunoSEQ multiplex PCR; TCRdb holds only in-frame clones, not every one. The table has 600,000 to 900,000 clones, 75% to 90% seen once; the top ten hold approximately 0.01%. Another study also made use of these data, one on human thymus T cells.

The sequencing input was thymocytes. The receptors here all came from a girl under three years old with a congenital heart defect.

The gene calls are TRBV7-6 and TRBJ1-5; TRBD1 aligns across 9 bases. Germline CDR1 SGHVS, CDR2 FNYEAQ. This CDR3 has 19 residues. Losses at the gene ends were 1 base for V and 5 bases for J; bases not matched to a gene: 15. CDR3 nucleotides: TGTGCCAGCAGCTTAGTTTCCCCGGGACAGGGCGAAATCCATCAGCCCCAGCATTTT. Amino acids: CASSLVSPGQGEIHQPQHF.

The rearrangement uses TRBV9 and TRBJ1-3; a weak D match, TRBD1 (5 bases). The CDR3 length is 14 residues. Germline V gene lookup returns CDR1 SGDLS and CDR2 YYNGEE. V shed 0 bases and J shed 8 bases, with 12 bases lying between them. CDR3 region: CASSVGLRGHTIYF. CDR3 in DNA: TGTGCCAGCAGCGTAGGCCTGCGGGGACACACCATATATTTT.

The CDR3 DNA follows: TGTGCCAGCATCGCCCACAGGGGGACTCTTAAAGTCACTGAAGCTTTCTTT. Its translation: CASIAHRGTLKVTEAFF. The gene calls are TRBV28 and TRBJ1-1, with TRBD1 matching 8 bases. V lost 7 bases, J lost 4 bases, and 17 bases stayed unmatched. Per the germline V gene, CDR1 is MDHEN and CDR2 is SYDVKM. This CDR3 contains 17 residues.

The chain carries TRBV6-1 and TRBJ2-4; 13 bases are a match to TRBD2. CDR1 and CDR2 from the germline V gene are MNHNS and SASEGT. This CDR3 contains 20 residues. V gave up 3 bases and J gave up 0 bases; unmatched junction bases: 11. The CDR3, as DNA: TGTGCCAGCAGTGAGGGACTAGCGGGGACTCCTCGCTTAGCCAAAAACATTCAGTACTTC. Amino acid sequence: CASSEGLAGTPRLAKNIQYF.

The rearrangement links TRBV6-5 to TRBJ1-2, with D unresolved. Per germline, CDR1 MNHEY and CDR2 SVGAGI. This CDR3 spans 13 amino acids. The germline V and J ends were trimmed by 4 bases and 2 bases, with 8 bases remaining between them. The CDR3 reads CASSSPANYGYTF. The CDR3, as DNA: TGTGCCAGCAGTTCGCCAGCGAACTATGGCTACACCTTC.

The CDR3 DNA reads as TGTGCCAGCAGCTTAGGTGGGATTGGTGCAGGGGTCAATCAGCCCCAGCATTTT. Its translation: CASSLGGIGAGVNQPQHF. The chain joins TRBV7-8 to TRBJ1-5; TRBD1 might be the D (6 bases). The CDR3 consists of 18 residues. Germline loops: CDR1 SGHVS, CDR2 FQNEAQ. The V end was cut by 1 base, the J end by 3 bases, with 19 bases between.

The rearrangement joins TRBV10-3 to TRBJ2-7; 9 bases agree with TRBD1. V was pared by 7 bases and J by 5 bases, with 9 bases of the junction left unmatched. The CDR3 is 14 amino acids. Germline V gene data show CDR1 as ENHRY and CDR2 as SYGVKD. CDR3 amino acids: CAITPQGASHEQYF. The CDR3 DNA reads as TGTGCCATCACCCCACAGGGGGCATCGCACGAGCAGTACTTC.

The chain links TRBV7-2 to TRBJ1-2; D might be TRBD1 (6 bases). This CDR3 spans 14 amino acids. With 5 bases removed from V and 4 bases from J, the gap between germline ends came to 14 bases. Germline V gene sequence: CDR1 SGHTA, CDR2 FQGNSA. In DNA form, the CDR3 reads TGTGCCAGCAGCCTAGTCAGCAGGGGCTATGGCTACACCTTC. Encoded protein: CASSLVSRGYGYTF.

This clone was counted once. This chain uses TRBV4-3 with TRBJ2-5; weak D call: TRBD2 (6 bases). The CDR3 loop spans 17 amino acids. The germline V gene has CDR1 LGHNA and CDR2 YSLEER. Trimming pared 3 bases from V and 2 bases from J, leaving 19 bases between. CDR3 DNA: TGCGCCAGCAGCCATTCCGATAGCCGGGACTCGCAAGAGACCCAGTACTTC. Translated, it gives CASSHSDSRDSQETQYF.

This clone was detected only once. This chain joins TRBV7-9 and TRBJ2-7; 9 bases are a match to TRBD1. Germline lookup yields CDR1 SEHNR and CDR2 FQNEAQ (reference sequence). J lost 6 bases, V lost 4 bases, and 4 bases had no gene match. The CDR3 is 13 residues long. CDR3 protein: CASSCPDRGEQYF. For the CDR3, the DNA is TGTGCCAGCAGCTGCCCGGACAGGGGCGAGCAGTACTTC. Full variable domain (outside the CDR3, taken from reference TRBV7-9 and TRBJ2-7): DTGVSQNPRHKITKRGQNVTFRCDPISEHNRLYWYRQTLGQGPEFLTYFQNEAQLEKSRLLSDRFSAERPKGSFSTLEIQRTEQGDSAMYLCASSCPDRGEQYFGPGTRLTVT.

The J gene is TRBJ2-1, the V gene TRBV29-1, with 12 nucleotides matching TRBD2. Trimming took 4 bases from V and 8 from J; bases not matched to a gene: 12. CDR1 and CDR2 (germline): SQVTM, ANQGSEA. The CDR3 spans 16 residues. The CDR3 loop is CSVVGLAGGLTDEQFF. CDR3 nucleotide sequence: TGCAGCGTTGTTGGTCTAGCGGGGGGGCTAACGGATGAGCAGTTCTTC.

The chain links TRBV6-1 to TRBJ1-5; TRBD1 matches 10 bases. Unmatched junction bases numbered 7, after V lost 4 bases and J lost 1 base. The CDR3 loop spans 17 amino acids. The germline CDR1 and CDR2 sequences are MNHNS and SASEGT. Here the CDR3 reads CASSAWTGGGSNQPQHF. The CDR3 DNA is TGTGCCAGCAGTGCCTGGACAGGGGGGGGGAGCAATCAGCCCCAGCATTTT.

Here the CDR3 reads CASSQDRWLAFVNEQFF. The CDR3 region has the DNA TGCGCCAGCAGCCAAGATCGATGGCTAGCATTTGTTAATGAGCAGTTCTTC. The chain combines TRBV4-3 with TRBJ2-1; a possible D gene is TRBD2 (5 bases). Trimming pared 0 bases from V and 7 bases from J, leaving 19 bases between. CDR1 LGHNA and CDR2 YSLEER come from the germline V gene. This CDR3 region has 17 residues.

The chain's CDR3 is CASSLGQGVAKNIQYF. The CDR3 bases are TGTGCCAGCAGTTTAGGACAGGGAGTAGCCAAAAACATTCAGTACTTC. The chain joins TRBV28 to TRBJ2-4; 8 bases match TRBD1. The germline gives CDR1 MDHEN, CDR2 SYDVKM. The CDR3 has 16 residues. V was pared by 2 bases and J by 0 bases, with 3 bases of the junction left unmatched.

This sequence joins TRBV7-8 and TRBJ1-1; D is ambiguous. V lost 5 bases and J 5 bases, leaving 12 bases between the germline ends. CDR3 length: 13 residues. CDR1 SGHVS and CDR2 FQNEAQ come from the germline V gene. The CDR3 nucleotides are TGTGCCAGCAGCGGAGATGGTAAAACTGAAGCTTTCTTT. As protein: CASSGDGKTEAFF.

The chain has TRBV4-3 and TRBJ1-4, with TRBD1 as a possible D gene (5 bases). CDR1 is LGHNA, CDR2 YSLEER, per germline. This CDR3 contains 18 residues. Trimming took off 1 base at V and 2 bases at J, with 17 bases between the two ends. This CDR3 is CASSQGGVSWSTNEKLFF. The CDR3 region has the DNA TGCGCCAGCAGCCAAGGGGGGGTCTCTTGGTCCACTAATGAAAAACTGTTTTTT.

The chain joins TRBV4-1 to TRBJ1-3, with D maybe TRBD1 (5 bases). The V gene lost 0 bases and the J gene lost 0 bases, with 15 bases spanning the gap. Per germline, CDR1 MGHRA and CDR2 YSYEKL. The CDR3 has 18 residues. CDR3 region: CASSQERGWQCSGNTIYF. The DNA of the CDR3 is TGCGCCAGCAGCCAAGAAAGGGGCTGGCAATGCTCTGGAAACACCATATATTTT.